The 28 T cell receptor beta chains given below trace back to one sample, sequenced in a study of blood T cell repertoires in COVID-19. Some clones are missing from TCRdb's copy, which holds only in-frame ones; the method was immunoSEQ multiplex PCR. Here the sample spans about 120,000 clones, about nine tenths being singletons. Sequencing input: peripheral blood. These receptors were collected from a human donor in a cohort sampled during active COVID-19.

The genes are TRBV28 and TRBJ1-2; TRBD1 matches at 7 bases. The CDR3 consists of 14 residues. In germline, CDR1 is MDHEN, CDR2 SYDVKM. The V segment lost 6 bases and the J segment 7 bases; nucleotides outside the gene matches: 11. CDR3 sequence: CASRGQVGRGGYTF. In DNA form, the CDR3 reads TGTGCCAGCAGAGGACAGGTGGGCCGTGGTGGCTACACCTTC.

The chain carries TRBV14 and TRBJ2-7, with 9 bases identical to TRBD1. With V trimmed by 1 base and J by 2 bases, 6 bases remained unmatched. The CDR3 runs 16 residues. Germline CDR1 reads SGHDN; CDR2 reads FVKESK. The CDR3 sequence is CASSQGGDRVTYEQYF. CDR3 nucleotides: TGTGCCAGCAGCCAAGGAGGGGACAGGGTCACCTACGAGCAGTACTTC.

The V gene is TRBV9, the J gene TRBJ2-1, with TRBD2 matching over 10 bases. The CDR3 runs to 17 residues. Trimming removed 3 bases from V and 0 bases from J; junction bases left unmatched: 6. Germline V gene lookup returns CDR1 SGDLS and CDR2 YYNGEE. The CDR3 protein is CASSEPSGGASYNEQFF. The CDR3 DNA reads TGTGCCAGCAGCGAGCCCAGCGGGGGGGCCTCCTACAATGAGCAGTTCTTC.

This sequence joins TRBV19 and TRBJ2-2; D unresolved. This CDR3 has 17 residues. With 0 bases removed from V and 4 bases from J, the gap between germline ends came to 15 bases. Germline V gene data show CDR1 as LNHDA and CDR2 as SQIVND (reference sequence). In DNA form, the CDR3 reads TGTGCCAGTAGTATAGAGTACACCCCTCGCGGCACCGGGGAGCTGTTTTTT. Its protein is CASSIEYTPRGTGELFF.

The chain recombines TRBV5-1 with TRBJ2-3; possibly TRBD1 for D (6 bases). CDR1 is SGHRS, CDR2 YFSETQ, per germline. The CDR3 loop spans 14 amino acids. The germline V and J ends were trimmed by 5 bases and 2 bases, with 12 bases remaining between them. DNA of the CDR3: TGCGCCAGCAGAGGTCAGGGGAACACAGATACGCAGTATTTT. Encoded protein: CASRGQGNTDTQYF. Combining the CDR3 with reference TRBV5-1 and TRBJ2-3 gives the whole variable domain KAGVTQTPRYLIKTRGQQVTLSCSPISGHRSVSWYQQTPGQGLQFLFEYFSETQRNKGNFPGRFSGRQFSNSRSEMNVSTLELGDSALYLCASRGQGNTDTQYFGPGTRLTVL.

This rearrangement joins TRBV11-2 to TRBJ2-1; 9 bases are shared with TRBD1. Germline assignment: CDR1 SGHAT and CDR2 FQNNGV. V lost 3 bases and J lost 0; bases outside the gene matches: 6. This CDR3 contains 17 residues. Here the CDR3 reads CASSLRGTGNSYNEQFF. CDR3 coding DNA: TGTGCCAGCAGCTTGAGGGGGACAGGGAACTCCTACAATGAGCAGTTCTTC. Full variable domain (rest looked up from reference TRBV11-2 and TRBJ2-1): EAGVAQSPRYKIIEKRQSVAFWCNPISGHATLYWYQQILGQGPKLLIQFQNNGVVDDSQLPKDRFSAERLKGVDSTLKIQPAKLEDSAVYLCASSLRGTGNSYNEQFFGPGTRLTVL.

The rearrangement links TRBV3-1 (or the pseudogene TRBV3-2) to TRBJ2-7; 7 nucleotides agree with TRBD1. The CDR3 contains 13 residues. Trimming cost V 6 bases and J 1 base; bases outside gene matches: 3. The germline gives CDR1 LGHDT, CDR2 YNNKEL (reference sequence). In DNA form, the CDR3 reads TGTGCCAGCAGACAGGGGTATTCCTACGAGCAGTACTTC. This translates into CASRQGYSYEQYF.

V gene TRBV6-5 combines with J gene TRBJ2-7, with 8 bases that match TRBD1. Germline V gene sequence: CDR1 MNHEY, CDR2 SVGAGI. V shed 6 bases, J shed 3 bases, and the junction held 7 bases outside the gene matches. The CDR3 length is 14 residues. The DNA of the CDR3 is TGTGCCAGCAGCTCGGACAGGGCCTTCTACGAGCAGTACTTC. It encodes CASSSDRAFYEQYF.

CDR3 amino acids: CASSLAGIAGGSYNEQFF. CDR3 DNA sequence: TGTGCCAGCAGCTTGGCCGGTATCGCAGGAGGATCCTACAATGAGCAGTTCTTC. V usage is TRBV5-8 and J usage is TRBJ2-1; D possibly corresponds to TRBD2 (5 bases). CDR1 and CDR2 from the germline V gene are SGHTS and YDEGEE. V was cut by 0 bases and J by 1 base, with 17 bases left in between. CDR3 length: 18 amino acids. The full variable domain, with the rest looked up from reference TRBV5-8 and TRBJ2-1, is EAGVTQSPTHLIKTRGQQATLRCSPISGHTSVYWYQQALGLGLQFLLWYDEGEERNRGNFPPRFSGRQFPNYSSELNVNALELEDSALYLCASSLAGIAGGSYNEQFFGPGTRLTVL.

CDR3 loop: CASSSNRGYRNTIYF. The DNA of the CDR3 is TGTGCCAGCAGCTCAAACAGGGGATATCGGAACACCATATATTTT. The chain is built from TRBV28 and TRBJ1-3, with TRBD1 matching over 7 bases. Germline V CDR1 and CDR2: MDHEN, SYDVKM. This CDR3 comprises 15 residues. Trimming took 6 bases from V and 7 from J; bases not matched to a gene: 12. Complete variable domain (other parts from reference TRBV28 and TRBJ1-3): DVKVTQSSRYLVKRTGEKVFLECVQDMDHENMFWYRQDPGLGLRLIYFSYDVKMKEKGDIPEGYSVSREKKERFSLILESASTNQTSMYLCASSSNRGYRNTIYFGEGSWLTVV.

CDR3 DNA: TGTGCCAGCAGTTCCCTGATTGGGGGGAGAAGGATGGATGAGCAGTTCTTC. Translated, it gives CASSSLIGGRRMDEQFF. The genes are TRBV27 and TRBJ2-1; maybe TRBD2 (6 bases). The CDR3 spans 17 residues. Trimming pared 4 bases from V and 8 bases from J, leaving 24 bases between. Germline V gene lookup returns CDR1 MNHEY and CDR2 SMNVEV (reference sequence).

The CDR3 DNA reads as TGTGCCAGCAGTTTAATCGAACCGGATCAGCCCCAGCATTTT. Translation: CASSLIEPDQPQHF. The J gene is TRBJ1-5, the V gene TRBV28; no reliable D call. The V end lost 2 bases, the J end lost 5 bases, and 10 bases lay between the germline ends. The CDR3 loop spans 14 amino acids. Looked up from germline, CDR1 is MDHEN and CDR2 is SYDVKM.

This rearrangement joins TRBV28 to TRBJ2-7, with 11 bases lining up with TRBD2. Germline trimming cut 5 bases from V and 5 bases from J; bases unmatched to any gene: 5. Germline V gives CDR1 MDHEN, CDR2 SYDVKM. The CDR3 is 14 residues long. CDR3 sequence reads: CASSLSGRAHEQYF. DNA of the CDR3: TGTGCCAGCAGTCTTAGCGGGAGGGCCCACGAGCAGTACTTC.

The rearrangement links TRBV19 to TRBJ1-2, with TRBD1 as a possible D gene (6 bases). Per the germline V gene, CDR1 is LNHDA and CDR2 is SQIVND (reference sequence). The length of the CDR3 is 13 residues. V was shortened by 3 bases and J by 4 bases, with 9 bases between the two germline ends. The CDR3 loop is CASSMGHGYGYTF. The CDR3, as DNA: TGTGCCAGTAGTATGGGACACGGCTATGGCTACACCTTC.

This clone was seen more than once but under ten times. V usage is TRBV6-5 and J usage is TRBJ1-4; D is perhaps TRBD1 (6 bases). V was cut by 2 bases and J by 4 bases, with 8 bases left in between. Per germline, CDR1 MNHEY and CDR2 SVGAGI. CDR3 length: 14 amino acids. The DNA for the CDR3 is TGTGCCAGCAGTTACGGACAGCATAATGAAAAACTGTTTTTT. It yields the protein CASSYGQHNEKLFF.

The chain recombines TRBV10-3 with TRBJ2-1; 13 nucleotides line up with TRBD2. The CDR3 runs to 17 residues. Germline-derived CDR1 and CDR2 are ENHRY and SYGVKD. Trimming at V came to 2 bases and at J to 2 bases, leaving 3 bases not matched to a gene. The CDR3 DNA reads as TGTGCCATCAGTGAGAGGGGGACTAGCGGGACCTACAATGAGCAGTTCTTC. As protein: CAISERGTSGTYNEQFF.

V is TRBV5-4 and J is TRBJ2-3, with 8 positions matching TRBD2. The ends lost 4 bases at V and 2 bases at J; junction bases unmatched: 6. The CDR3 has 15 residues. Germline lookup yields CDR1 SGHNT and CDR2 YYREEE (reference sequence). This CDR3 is CASSAGLELTDTQYF. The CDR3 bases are TGTGCCAGCAGCGCGGGACTAGAGCTCACAGATACGCAGTATTTT.

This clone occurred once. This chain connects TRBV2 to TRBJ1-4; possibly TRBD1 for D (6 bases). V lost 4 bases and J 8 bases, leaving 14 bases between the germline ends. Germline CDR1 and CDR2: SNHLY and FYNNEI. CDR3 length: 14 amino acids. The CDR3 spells CASSGSRGNEKLFF. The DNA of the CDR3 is TGTGCCAGCAGTGGCTCGAGGGGGAACGAAAAACTGTTTTTT. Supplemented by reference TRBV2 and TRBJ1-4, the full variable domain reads EPEVTQTPSHQVTQMGQEVILRCVPISNHLYFYWYRQILGQKVEFLVSFYNNEISEKSEIFDDQFSVERPDGSNFTLKIRSTKLEDSAMYFCASSGSRGNEKLFFGSGTQLSVL.

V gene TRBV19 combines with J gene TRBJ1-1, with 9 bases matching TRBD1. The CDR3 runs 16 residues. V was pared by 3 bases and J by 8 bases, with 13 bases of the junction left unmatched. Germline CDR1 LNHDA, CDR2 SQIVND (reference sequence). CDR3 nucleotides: TGTGCCAGTAGTATCTTCAGGGGACAGGGTTTCGGAGAAGCTTTCTTT. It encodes CASSIFRGQGFGEAFF.

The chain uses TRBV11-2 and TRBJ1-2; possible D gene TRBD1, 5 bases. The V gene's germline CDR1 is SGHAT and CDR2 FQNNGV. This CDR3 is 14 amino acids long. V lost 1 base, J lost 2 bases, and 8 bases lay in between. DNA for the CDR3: TGTGCCAGCAGCTTAGGGCAGGGCAACTATGGCTACACCTTC. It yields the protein CASSLGQGNYGYTF.

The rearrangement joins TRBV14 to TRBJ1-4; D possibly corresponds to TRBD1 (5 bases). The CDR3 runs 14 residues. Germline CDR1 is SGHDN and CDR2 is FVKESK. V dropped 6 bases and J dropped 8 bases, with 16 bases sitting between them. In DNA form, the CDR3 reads TGTGCCAGCAGTCCAGGGCGTCCAAGCGAAAAACTGTTTTTT. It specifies CASSPGRPSEKLFF.

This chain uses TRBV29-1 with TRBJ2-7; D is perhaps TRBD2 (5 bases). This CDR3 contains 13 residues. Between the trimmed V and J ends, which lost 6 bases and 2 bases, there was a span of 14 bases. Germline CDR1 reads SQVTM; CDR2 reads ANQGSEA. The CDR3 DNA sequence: TGCAGCGTGGCGAGGGCAGCAGCCTACGAGCAGTACTTC. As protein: CSVARAAAYEQYF.

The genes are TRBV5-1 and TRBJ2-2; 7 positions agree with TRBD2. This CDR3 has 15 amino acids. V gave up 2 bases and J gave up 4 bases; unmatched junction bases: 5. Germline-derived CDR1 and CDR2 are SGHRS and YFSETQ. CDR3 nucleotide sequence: TGCGCCAGCAGCTTAGCGGGAACGGCCACCGGGGAGCTGTTTTTT. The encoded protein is CASSLAGTATGELFF.

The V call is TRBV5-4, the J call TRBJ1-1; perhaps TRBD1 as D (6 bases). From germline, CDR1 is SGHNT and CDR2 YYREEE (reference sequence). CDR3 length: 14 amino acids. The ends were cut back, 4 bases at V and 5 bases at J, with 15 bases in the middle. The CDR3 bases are TGTGCCAGCAGCCAGACAGGTCGAAGGACTGAAGCTTTCTTT. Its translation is CASSQTGRRTEAFF.

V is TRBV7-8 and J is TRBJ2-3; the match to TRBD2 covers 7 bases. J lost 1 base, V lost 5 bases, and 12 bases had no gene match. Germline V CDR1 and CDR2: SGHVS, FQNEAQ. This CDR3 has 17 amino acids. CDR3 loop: CASSLLGGGPGTDTQYF. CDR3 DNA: TGTGCCAGCAGCCTACTAGGCGGGGGACCTGGCACAGATACGCAGTATTTT.

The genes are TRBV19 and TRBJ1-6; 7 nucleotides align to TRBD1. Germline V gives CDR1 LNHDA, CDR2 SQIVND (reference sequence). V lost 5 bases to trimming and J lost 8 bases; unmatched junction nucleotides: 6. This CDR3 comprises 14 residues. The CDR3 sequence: CASSYRGEYSPLHF. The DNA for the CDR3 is TGTGCCAGTAGTTACAGGGGAGAGTATTCACCCCTCCACTTT. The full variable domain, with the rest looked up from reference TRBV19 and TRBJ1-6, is DGGITQSPKYLFRKEGQNVTLSCEQNLNHDAMYWYRQDPGQGLRLIYYSQIVNDFQKGDIAEGYSVSREKKESFPLTVTSAQKNPTAFYLCASSYRGEYSPLHFGNGTRLTVT.

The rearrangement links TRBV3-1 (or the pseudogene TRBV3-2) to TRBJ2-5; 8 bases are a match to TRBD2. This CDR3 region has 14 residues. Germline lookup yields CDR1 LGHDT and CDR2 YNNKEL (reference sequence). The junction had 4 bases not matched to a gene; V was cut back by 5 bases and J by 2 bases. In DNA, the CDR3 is TGTGCCAGCAGCTATCCTAGCGGGCAAGAGACCCAGTACTTC. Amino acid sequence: CASSYPSGQETQYF.

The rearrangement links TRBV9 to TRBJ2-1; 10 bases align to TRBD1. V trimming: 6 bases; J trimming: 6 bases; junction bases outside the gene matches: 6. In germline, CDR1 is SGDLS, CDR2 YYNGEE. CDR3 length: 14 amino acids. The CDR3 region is CASTMGDRGNEQFF. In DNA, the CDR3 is TGTGCCAGCACTATGGGGGACAGGGGCAATGAGCAGTTCTTC.